This TCR beta chain is drawn from a study of blood T cell repertoires in COVID-19. Study information: Italy, Spain and the United States were the sources of the convalescent and acute COVID-19 samples.

CDR1 is PRHDT and CDR2 is FYEKMQ in the germline V gene (reference sequence). The CDR3 is 16 residues long. V was clipped by 0 bases and J by 7 bases; unmatched bases: 9. In the authors' workflow: Amplifying reference gene primers gave estimates of nucleated cell counts. The table came from immunoSEQ multiplex PCR; TCRdb's copy has only in-frame clones and leaves some out. That table supplies the V and J calls and clone size; D and trimming were determined from the DNA. The sample consists of over 150,000 clones, 83% of them appearing once. It was during active infection that Seattle patients were enrolled and then longitudinally followed.

The TCR originated in a woman aged 55-69 years with COVID-19, enrolled during active disease. The chain links TRBV13 to TRBJ2-7; 10 bases map to TRBD1. Sample: peripheral blood. Here the CDR3 reads CASSLGRWTGGWEQYF. DNA of the CDR3: TGTGCCAGCAGCTTAGGCCGGTGGACAGGGGGTTGGGAGCAGTACTTC. The variable domain in full, completed from reference TRBV13 and TRBJ2-7, reads AAGVIQSPRHLIKEKRETATLKCYPIPRHDTVYWYQQGPGQDPQFLISFYEKMQSDKGSIPDRFSAQQFSDYHSELNMSSLELGDSALYFCASSLGRWTGGWEQYFGPGTRLTVT.